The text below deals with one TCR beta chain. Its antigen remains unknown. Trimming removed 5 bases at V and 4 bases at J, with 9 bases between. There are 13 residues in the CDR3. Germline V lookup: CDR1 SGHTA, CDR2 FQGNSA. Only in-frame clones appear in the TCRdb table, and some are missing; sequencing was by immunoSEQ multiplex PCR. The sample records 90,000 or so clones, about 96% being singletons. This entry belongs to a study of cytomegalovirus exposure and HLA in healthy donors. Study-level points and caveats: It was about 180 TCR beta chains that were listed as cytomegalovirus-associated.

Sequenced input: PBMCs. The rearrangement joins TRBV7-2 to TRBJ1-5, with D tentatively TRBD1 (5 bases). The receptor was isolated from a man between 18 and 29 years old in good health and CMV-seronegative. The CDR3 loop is CASSQGVNQPQHF. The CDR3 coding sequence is TGTGCCAGCAGCCAAGGGGTGAATCAGCCCCAGCATTTT.